The clone carrying this T cell receptor (beta chain) occurred many times. What it binds is not known. These data originate in a study of human T cells and chemical hapten exposure. Study-wide results and limits: Counts of expanded TCRs (at PT1) showed a positive correlation with patch test score.

V was shortened by 4 bases and J by 2 bases, with 15 bases between the two germline ends. This CDR3 contains 15 residues. The germline V gene encodes CDR1 SGDLS and CDR2 YYNGEE. TCRdb called the RACE reads again in MiXCR, with one record for every CDR3 protein. The sample carries tens of thousands of distinct CDR3 sequences, approximately 7% recorded once. The time point denotes: patch test 2, 6 weeks after DPC sensitization. Regarding treatment: therapeutic diphenylcyclopropenone sensitization with weekly scalp DPC. The clonotype originates from a woman aged 30 to 39 with alopecia areata. Some clones in this sample may be carry-over from other donors' samples. The rearrangement uses TRBV9 and TRBJ1-2; possibly TRBD1 for D (5 bases). The sample was whole blood, taken in connection with sensitization to the hapten diphenylcyclopropenone (DPC). The CDR3 spells CASSIRDGENYGYTF. The CDR3 DNA sequence: TGTGCCAGCAGCATCCGGGACGGTGAGAACTATGGCTACACCTTC. Drawing the rest from reference TRBV9 and TRBJ1-2, the complete variable domain is DSGVTQTPKHLITATGQRVTLRCSPRSGDLSVYWYQQSLDQGLQFLIQYYNGEERAKGNILERFSAQQFPDLHSELNLSSLELGDSALYFCASSIRDGENYGYTFGSGTRLTVV.